Below are 18 T cell receptor beta chains sequenced from a single sample in a study of control samples from healthy donors and cancer patients. Using immunoSEQ multiplex PCR, the repertoire was profiled, and TCRdb retains in-frame clones only, with some absent. The sample has about 95,000 clones; about 85% are singletons. The sequenced sample was blood. These receptors all come from a woman in her 70s in good health.

The rearrangement joins TRBV5-1 to TRBJ2-3, with D unresolved. Germline assignment: CDR1 SGHRS and CDR2 YFSETQ. The germline V and J ends were trimmed by 3 bases and 0 bases, with 17 bases remaining between them. This CDR3 is built from 17 residues. In DNA form, the CDR3 reads TGCGCCAGCAGCTCTTCGCAGGCGCCCCTAAGCACAGATACGCAGTATTTT. It translates to CASSSSQAPLSTDTQYF.

This chain joins TRBV10-2 and TRBJ2-3, with D possibly called TRBD1 or TRBD2 (5 bases each). This CDR3 is built from 18 residues. Germline assignment: CDR1 WSHSY and CDR2 SAAADI. Deletions cut 2 bases from V and 2 bases from J, with 20 bases between. The CDR3 here is CASSEPGTARTYTDTQYF. CDR3 sequence (DNA): TGCGCCAGCAGTGAGCCAGGGACCGCCCGGACCTACACAGATACGCAGTATTTT.

This chain links TRBV7-2 with TRBJ1-2; TRBD1 aligns across 8 bases. The CDR3 extends over 15 amino acids. After removal of 3 bases from V and 2 bases from J, the junction contained 5 bases not matched to a gene. CDR1 is SGHTA, CDR2 FQGNSA, per germline. In nucleotides, the CDR3 is TGTGCCAGCAGCTTGGCCGGGACAGGAAACTATGGCTACACCTTC. Translating it yields CASSLAGTGNYGYTF.

J is TRBJ1-1 and V is TRBV6-5, with a weak D call TRBD1 (6 bases). V dropped 5 bases and J dropped 5 bases, with 9 bases sitting between them. Germline CDR1 MNHEY, CDR2 SVGAGI. This CDR3 is 12 amino acids long. This CDR3 reads CASSHRDTEAFF. CDR3 DNA sequence: TGTGCCAGCAGTCACAGGGATACTGAAGCTTTCTTT.

The chain has TRBV2 and TRBJ2-2; tentatively, D is TRBD2 (7 bases). The germline V gene has CDR1 SNHLY and CDR2 FYNNEI. The CDR3 extends over 15 amino acids. Trimming removed 6 bases from V and 5 bases from J, with 16 bases in between. The CDR3: CASRGGGTRTGELFF. CDR3 DNA: TGTGCCAGCAGGGGAGGGGGGACGCGGACCGGGGAGCTGTTTTTT.

Here the CDR3 reads CATRWTGKPNTEAFF. In DNA, the CDR3 is TGTGCCACCAGGTGGACAGGGAAGCCGAACACTGAAGCTTTCTTT. V and J are TRBV15 and TRBJ1-1; 8 bases agree with TRBD1. The V gene's germline CDR1 is LNHNV and CDR2 YYDKDF (reference sequence). The CDR3 spans 15 residues. V lost 6 bases, J lost 1 base, and 7 bases stayed unmatched.

The V call is TRBV30, the J call TRBJ1-2; 7 bases fit TRBD1. The CDR3 runs to 15 residues. V was pared by 2 bases and J by 7 bases, with 13 bases of the junction left unmatched. Looked up from germline, CDR1 is GTSNPN and CDR2 is SVGIG (reference sequence). The CDR3 nucleotides are TGTGCCTGGAGTCCATGGGGCGGACAGGTCACTGGCTACACCTTC. Translating gives CAWSPWGGQVTGYTF.

The CDR3 is CAIRDERYEQYF. CDR3 bases: TGTGCCATCAGGGACGAACGCTACGAGCAGTACTTC. V and J are TRBV10-3 and TRBJ2-7; no clear D. The ends were cut back, 6 bases at V and 3 bases at J, with 9 bases in the middle. The CDR3 is 12 residues long. CDR1 and CDR2 from the germline V gene are ENHRY and SYGVKD.

J is TRBJ1-4 and V is TRBV3-1 (or the pseudogene TRBV3-2); D may be TRBD1 (6 bases). V lost 5 bases to trimming and J lost 4 bases, with 14 bases between them. The germline V gene has CDR1 LGHDT and CDR2 YNNKEL (reference sequence). The CDR3 has 15 amino acids. CDR3 sequence: CASSLGDRHNEKLFF. DNA for the CDR3: TGTGCCAGCAGCTTGGGAGACAGGCATAATGAAAAACTGTTTTTT.

The chain joins TRBV27 to TRBJ1-2; 7 bases fit TRBD1. Trimming removed 3 bases from V and 8 bases from J; junction bases left unmatched: 6. Germline assignment: CDR1 MNHEY and CDR2 SMNVEV (reference sequence). The CDR3 totals 13 residues. In DNA form, the CDR3 reads TGTGCCAGCAGTTTCGCGGACAGGTCAGGCTACACCTTC. It codes for CASSFADRSGYTF.

The chain uses TRBV4-1 and TRBJ2-4; 8 bases fit TRBD2. This CDR3 has 13 amino acids. V lost 2 bases to trimming and J lost 13 bases; unmatched junction nucleotides: 7. CDR1 is MGHRA, CDR2 YSYEKL, per germline. CDR3 coding DNA: TGCGCCAGCAGCCAAACGGGGGGGCGTATCCAGTACTTC. Residues: CASSQTGGRIQYF.

The chain couples TRBV30 to TRBJ1-1, with D possibly being TRBD1 (6 bases). Germline assignment: CDR1 GTSNPN and CDR2 SVGIG (reference sequence). V gave up 2 bases and J gave up 6 bases, with 13 bases separating them. CDR3 length: 13 residues. The CDR3 is CAWSSGAYAEAFF. The CDR3, as DNA: TGTGCCTGGAGTTCGGGGGCATACGCTGAAGCTTTCTTT.

This clone occurred once. The chain couples TRBV6-6 to TRBJ1-1, with a possible D match to TRBD1 (5 bases). Trimming pared 6 bases from V and 4 bases from J, leaving 18 bases between. The CDR3 consists of 15 residues. Germline V lookup: CDR1 MNHNY, CDR2 SVGAGI (reference sequence). The CDR3 reads CASSLEWGQGTEAFF. CDR3 bases: TGTGCCAGCAGCCTGGAATGGGGCCAGGGCACTGAAGCTTTCTTT.

The sample holds one count of this clone. This rearrangement joins TRBV30 to TRBJ1-2; D might be TRBD1 (6 bases). The CDR3 totals 12 residues. The V gene's germline CDR1 is GTSNPN and CDR2 SVGIG (reference sequence). With 2 bases removed from V and 7 bases from J, the gap between germline ends came to 11 bases. As DNA, the CDR3 is TGTGCCTGGAGTCCCCAAGGGGGTGGCTACACCTTC. It encodes CAWSPQGGGYTF.

The chain is built from TRBV5-6 and TRBJ2-3, with 7 bases matching TRBD1. Per the germline V gene, CDR1 is SGHDT and CDR2 is YYEEEE. This CDR3 contains 15 residues. J was trimmed by 4 bases and V by 4 bases; bases with no gene match: 9. The CDR3: CASSRQGMGADTQYF. DNA of the CDR3: TGTGCCAGCAGCAGACAGGGTATGGGGGCAGATACGCAGTATTTT.

The V and J genes are TRBV9 and TRBJ1-2; D is undetermined. V dropped 0 bases and J dropped 6 bases, with 12 bases sitting between them. From germline, CDR1 is SGDLS and CDR2 YYNGEE. The CDR3 loop spans 14 amino acids. This chain's CDR3 is CASSVGVKGDGYTF. In DNA form, the CDR3 reads TGTGCCAGCAGCGTAGGGGTTAAGGGAGATGGCTACACCTTC.

The chain combines TRBV6-1 with TRBJ2-1; 11 bases align to TRBD2. Losses at the gene ends were 4 bases for V and 0 bases for J; bases not matched to a gene: 2. Germline CDR1 reads MNHNS; CDR2 reads SASEGT. There are 16 residues in the CDR3. The DNA for the CDR3 is TGTGCCAGCAGTGGGCTAGCGGGGGGCTCCTACAATGAGCAGTTCTTC. Translating gives CASSGLAGGSYNEQFF.

The chain employs TRBV14 and TRBJ2-7, with 9 nucleotides matching TRBD2. This CDR3 comprises 12 residues. The germline CDR1 and CDR2 sequences are SGHDN and FVKESK. The V and J ends lost 5 bases and 6 bases, in that order; junction bases with no gene match: 2. The CDR3 DNA follows: TGTGCCAGCAGCGGTAGCGGGAGCGAGCAGTACTTC. Its protein product is CASSGSGSEQYF.